These 14 T cell receptor beta chains were sequenced from one sample in a study of neurological immune-mediated disorders. TCRdb analysed the 5' RACE reads with MiXCR anew, one entry per CDR3 protein. The table lists 50,000 to 85,000 distinct CDR3 sequences, 5.2% of them singletons. Sequenced input: PBMCs. The receptors derive from a woman in her thirties with multiple sclerosis.

This clonotype was seen at least ten times. The genes are TRBV6-4 and TRBJ2-3; 9 nucleotides align to TRBD2. V was clipped by 0 bases and J by 3 bases; unmatched bases: 1. The CDR3 sequence is 15 residues long. CDR1 is MRHNA and CDR2 is SNTAGT in the germline V gene. The CDR3 nucleotides read TGTGCCAGCAGTGACTCGAGCGGGGGGACAGATACGCAGTATTTT. This gives the protein CASSDSSGGTDTQYF.

This clonotype was seen only a few times. The J gene is TRBJ1-1, the V gene TRBV12-3 or TRBV12-4; D gene uncertain. CDR3 length equals 12 residues. Trimming shortened V by 5 bases and J by 5 bases, and 9 bases separated the two germline ends. CDR3 protein: CASSAPRTEAFF. DNA for the CDR3: TGTGCCAGCAGTGCTCCCCGGACTGAAGCTTTCTTT.

Ten or more counts support this clonotype. The rearrangement joins TRBV20-1 to TRBJ2-1, with 9 bases lining up with TRBD2. The CDR3 is made up of 14 amino acids. CDR1 is DFQATT, CDR2 SNEGSKA, per germline (reference sequence). Germline trimming cut 3 bases from V and 5 bases from J; bases unmatched to any gene: 5. Here the CDR3 reads CSASIAGANNEQFF. The CDR3 DNA is TGCAGTGCTAGTATAGCGGGGGCTAACAATGAGCAGTTCTTC.

The CDR3: CASSPMDRADGYTF. DNA of the CDR3: TGCGCCAGCAGCCCCATGGACAGGGCTGATGGCTACACCTTC. This rearrangement joins TRBV4-1 to TRBJ1-2, with TRBD1 matching 8 bases. Germline values: CDR1 MGHRA, CDR2 YSYEKL. The CDR3 has 14 amino acids. V was pared by 4 bases and J by 6 bases, with 7 bases of the junction left unmatched.

This clonotype has a count of ten or more. This chain uses TRBV27 with TRBJ1-5, with D perhaps TRBD1 (5 bases). V was trimmed by 6 bases and J by 4 bases, leaving 22 bases between them. Germline-derived CDR1 and CDR2 are MNHEY and SMNVEV (reference sequence). The length of the CDR3 is 17 residues. The CDR3 nucleotides read TGTGCCAGCAGGCCGGACGGGGGGGGGTATAGGAATCAGCCCCAGCATTTT. The encoded protein is CASRPDGGGYRNQPQHF.

This clonotype has a count of ten or more. The V and J genes are TRBV6-1 and TRBJ1-5; 7 bases line up with TRBD1. This CDR3 comprises 14 residues. The germline V gene encodes CDR1 MNHNS and CDR2 SASEGT. J was trimmed by 0 bases and V by 5 bases; bases with no gene match: 1. CDR3 DNA sequence: TGTGCCAGCAGTTGGGACAGTAGCAATCAGCCCCAGCATTTT. This codes for CASSWDSSNQPQHF.

This clonotype was seen a handful of times. For the CDR3, the DNA is TGTGCCAGCTCACCAAGCAACGGCCCTAATGAAAAACTGTTTTTT. This translates into CASSPSNGPNEKLFF. The V call is TRBV18, the J call TRBJ1-4; D unclear. Germline V gene data show CDR1 as KGHSH and CDR2 as LQKENI. V shed 2 bases and J shed 3 bases, with 10 bases lying between them. The CDR3 runs 15 residues.

Ten or more counts support this clonotype. The V gene is TRBV5-5, the J gene TRBJ2-3, with no clear D. Deletions cut 0 bases from V and 0 bases from J, with 5 bases between. This CDR3 has 14 residues. The germline V gene encodes CDR1 SGHKS and CDR2 YYEKEE (reference sequence). DNA of the CDR3: TGTGCCAGCAGCTTGGTAGGGAGCACAGATACGCAGTATTTT. Translated: CASSLVGSTDTQYF.

This clonotype was recorded at least ten times. This chain connects TRBV25-1 to TRBJ2-5; D is perhaps TRBD1 or TRBD2 (6 bases each). This CDR3 spans 15 amino acids. The germline gives CDR1 MGHDK, CDR2 SYGVNS. Trimming stripped 2 bases from V and 4 bases from J, with 14 bases between. The CDR3 here is CASSEGGGARETQYF. In DNA, the CDR3 is TGTGCCAGCAGTGAAGGAGGGGGAGCTAGAGAGACCCAGTACTTC.

This clonotype appeared many times. The chain employs TRBV7-2 and TRBJ1-2; tentatively, D is TRBD1 (5 bases). The V end was cut by 5 bases, the J end by 4 bases, with 14 bases between. CDR1 and CDR2 (germline): SGHTA, FQGNSA. This CDR3 is built from 14 residues. The CDR3 region has the DNA TGTGCCAGCAGCCCAGGGTCCTCCTTCTATGGCTACACCTTC. This sequence encodes CASSPGSSFYGYTF.

This clonotype has ten or more counts. The V call is TRBV7-2, the J call TRBJ2-2; 8 positions agree with TRBD1. Germline V gene lookup returns CDR1 SGHTA and CDR2 FQGNSA. The V segment lost 1 base and the J segment 2 bases; nucleotides outside the gene matches: 3. There are 16 residues in the CDR3. CDR3 sequence (DNA): TGTGCCAGCAGCTTAGTGGGGACAGGCAACACCGGGGAGCTGTTTTTT. This translates into CASSLVGTGNTGELFF.

This clonotype was seen more than once but under ten times. CDR3 nucleotides: TGTGCCAGCAGTGTTGACAGGGGGCTGGAGACCCAGTACTTC. This encodes CASSVDRGLETQYF. V gene TRBV27 combines with J gene TRBJ2-5; TRBD1 agrees at 10 bases. Germline V gene sequence: CDR1 MNHEY, CDR2 SMNVEV (reference sequence). The CDR3 is made up of 14 amino acids. J was trimmed by 5 bases and V by 5 bases; bases with no gene match: 5.

Ten or more counts support this clonotype. This chain joins TRBV6-6 and TRBJ2-5; a weak D match, TRBD2 (6 bases). The CDR3 length is 14 residues. V lost 2 bases to trimming and J lost 5 bases, with 12 bases between them. Germline V lookup: CDR1 MNHNY, CDR2 SVGAGI (reference sequence). CDR3 nucleotides: TGTGCCAGCAGTTACCCGGGAGTTTGGGAGACCCAGTACTTC. This codes for CASSYPGVWETQYF.

This clonotype was counted only a few times. The junction differs from germline at one of its ends, possibly a read error. V usage is TRBV12-3 or TRBV12-4 and J usage is TRBJ2-7, with TRBD2 identical over 10 bases. CDR3 size: 12 residues. The chain's CDR3 is CASSHSSGGPVW. DNA for the CDR3: TGTGCCAGCAGCCACTCTAGCGGGGGCCCGGTGTGG.